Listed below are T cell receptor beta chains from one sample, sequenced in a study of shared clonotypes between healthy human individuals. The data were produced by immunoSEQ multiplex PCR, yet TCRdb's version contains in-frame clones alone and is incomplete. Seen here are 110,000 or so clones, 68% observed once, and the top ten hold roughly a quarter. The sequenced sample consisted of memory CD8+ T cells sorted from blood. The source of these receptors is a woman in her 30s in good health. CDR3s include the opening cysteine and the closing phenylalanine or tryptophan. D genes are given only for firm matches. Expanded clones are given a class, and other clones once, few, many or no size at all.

CDR3aa: CASDREYSNQPQHF; CDR3nt: TGTGCCAGCGACAGAGAGTATAGCAATCAGCCCCAGCATTTT; abundance: once; v_gene: TRBV2; j_gene: TRBJ1-5; len: 14; d_gene: NA
CDR3aa: CASNRGSYEQYF; CDR3nt: TGTGCCAGCAACAGGGGATCCTACGAGCAGTACTTC; abundance: NA; v_gene: TRBV6-5; j_gene: TRBJ2-7; len: 12; d_gene: TRBD1
CDR3aa: CASSGRSGYYNEQFF; CDR3nt: TGTGCCAGTAGTGGAAGGAGCGGGTATTACAATGAGCAGTTCTTC; abundance: many; v_gene: TRBV19; j_gene: TRBJ2-1; len: 15; d_gene: NA
CDR3aa: CASSDGEASGYTF; CDR3nt: TGTGCCAGCAGTGACGGGGAGGCGAGTGGCTACACCTTC; abundance: NA; v_gene: TRBV6-6; j_gene: TRBJ1-2; len: 13; d_gene: NA
CDR3aa: CASWTGLGEQYF; CDR3nt: TGTGCCAGCTGGACAGGGCTAGGAGAGCAGTACTTC; abundance: NA; v_gene: TRBV6-1; j_gene: TRBJ2-7; len: 12; d_gene: TRBD1
CDR3aa: CASSPDRWGYTF; CDR3nt: TGTGCCAGTAGTCCCGATCGCTGGGGCTACACCTTC; abundance: once; v_gene: TRBV19; j_gene: TRBJ1-2; len: 12; d_gene: NA
CDR3aa: CASSIAGYTGELFF; CDR3nt: TGTGCCAGTAGTATCGCTGGGTACACCGGGGAGCTGTTTTTT; abundance: NA; v_gene: TRBV19; j_gene: TRBJ2-2; len: 14; d_gene: NA
CDR3aa: CASSQVPSRLQMNTEAFF; CDR3nt: TGCGCCAGCAGCCAAGTACCAAGCCGTTTACAGATGAACACTGAAGCTTTCTTT; abundance: NA; v_gene: TRBV4-1; j_gene: TRBJ1-1; len: 18; d_gene: NA
CDR3aa: CASSGTGGADTQYF; CDR3nt: TGTGCCAGCAGTGGGACAGGGGGCGCAGATACGCAGTATTTT; abundance: NA; v_gene: TRBV6-4; j_gene: TRBJ2-3; len: 14; d_gene: TRBD1
CDR3aa: CASSGTSGAYNEQFF; CDR3nt: TGTGCCAGCAGTGGTACTAGCGGTGCTTACAATGAGCAGTTCTTC; abundance: few; v_gene: TRBV27; j_gene: TRBJ2-1; len: 15; d_gene: TRBD2
CDR3aa: CASSLVQSLMDTEAFF; CDR3nt: TGTGCCAGCAGCTTAGTCCAGTCGTTGATGGACACTGAAGCTTTCTTT; abundance: few; v_gene: TRBV11-1; j_gene: TRBJ1-1; len: 16; d_gene: NA
CDR3aa: CASSQDGRGTEAFF; CDR3nt: TGCGCCAGCAGCCAAGATGGCAGGGGCACTGAAGCTTTCTTT; abundance: NA; v_gene: TRBV4-1; j_gene: TRBJ1-1; len: 14; d_gene: NA
CDR3aa: CASSDGAGSYNEQFF; CDR3nt: TGTGCCAGCAGTGACGGAGCGGGGTCCTACAATGAGCAGTTCTTC; abundance: NA; v_gene: TRBV6-4; j_gene: TRBJ2-1; len: 15; d_gene: TRBD2
CDR3aa: CAISKTRWLAGNEQFF; CDR3nt: TGTGCCATCAGTAAAACTAGGTGGCTAGCGGGCAATGAGCAGTTCTTC; abundance: NA; v_gene: TRBV10-3; j_gene: TRBJ2-1; len: 16; d_gene: TRBD2
CDR3aa: CASRAGTSGIYEQYF; CDR3nt: TGTGCCAGCAGGGCCGGGACTAGCGGGATCTACGAGCAGTACTTC; abundance: NA; v_gene: TRBV2; j_gene: TRBJ2-7; len: 15; d_gene: TRBD2
CDR3aa: CASRTGPSSRETQYF; CDR3nt: TGCGCCAGCAGAACCGGGCCCTCCTCGCGGGAGACCCAGTACTTC; abundance: NA; v_gene: TRBV5-1; j_gene: TRBJ2-5; len: 15; d_gene: NA
CDR3aa: CASSLGSPDTQYF; CDR3nt: TGCGCCAGCAGCTTGGGTAGCCCAGATACGCAGTATTTT; abundance: once; v_gene: TRBV5-1; j_gene: TRBJ2-3; len: 13; d_gene: NA
CDR3aa: CASSRQGDTGELFF; CDR3nt: TGTGCCAGCAGCCGACAGGGAGACACCGGGGAGCTGTTTTTT; abundance: NA; v_gene: TRBV7-9; j_gene: TRBJ2-2; len: 14; d_gene: TRBD1
CDR3aa: CASSGQGQDNEQFF; CDR3nt: TGTGCCAGCAGTGGACAGGGTCAAGACAATGAGCAGTTCTTC; abundance: once; v_gene: TRBV25-1; j_gene: TRBJ2-1; len: 14; d_gene: TRBD1
CDR3aa: CASSYRWGDEQYF; CDR3nt: TGTGCCAGCAGCTACCGCTGGGGGGACGAGCAGTACTTC; abundance: once; v_gene: TRBV14; j_gene: TRBJ2-7; len: 13; d_gene: NA
CDR3aa: CASSWTSGRLSYEQYF; CDR3nt: TGTGCCAGCAGTTGGACTAGCGGGAGATTATCCTACGAGCAGTACTTC; abundance: NA; v_gene: TRBV2; j_gene: TRBJ2-7; len: 16; d_gene: TRBD2